These 13 T cell receptor beta chains were all obtained from the same sample, sequenced in a study of beta chain features in type 1 diabetes. Reverse transcription of all isolated RNA meant that expressed TCRB transcripts were sequenced. The data were produced by immunoSEQ multiplex PCR, yet TCRdb's version contains in-frame clones alone and is incomplete. This sample has hundreds of thousands of clones, with roughly 15% found just once. The sample taken for sequencing was central memory CD4+ T cells from blood. All receptors come from a man aged 25-40 years in good health.

In the case of this clone: Within the sample, other DNA sequences also encode this same CDR3. The rearrangement links TRBV20-1 to TRBJ1-2; D unresolved. Per germline, CDR1 DFQATT and CDR2 SNEGSKA (reference sequence). The CDR3 contains 11 residues. Trimming shortened V by 0 bases and J by 7 bases, and 6 bases separated the two germline ends. The CDR3 is CSARDGRGYTF. In DNA, the CDR3 is TGCAGTGCTAGAGATGGCCGTGGCTACACCTTC.

This chain uses TRBV5-4 with TRBJ2-3; D is unclear. V was shortened by 4 bases and J by 0 bases, with 12 bases between the two germline ends. Germline CDR1 is SGHNT and CDR2 is YYREEE (reference sequence). The CDR3 has 15 amino acids. CDR3 loop: CASSPLGSSTDTQYF. Here the CDR3 DNA reads TGTGCCAGCAGCCCTCTGGGCTCTAGCACAGATACGCAGTATTTT.

The V gene is TRBV10-3, the J gene TRBJ1-1; possible D gene TRBD1, 6 bases. Trimming removed 7 bases from V and 4 bases from J, with 13 bases in between. Looked up from germline, CDR1 is ENHRY and CDR2 is SYGVKD. The CDR3 contains 13 residues. DNA for the CDR3: TGTGCCATCATCGGCCAGGGGAGCACTGAAGCTTTCTTT. It specifies CAIIGQGSTEAFF.

This clone was seen at least ten times. The J gene is TRBJ2-7, the V gene TRBV29-1; D unclear. Germline-derived CDR1 and CDR2 are SQVTM and ANQGSEA. Trimming cost V 6 bases and J 1 base, with 10 bases left between them. This CDR3 comprises 12 residues. The CDR3: CSVVSGSYEQYF. As DNA, the CDR3 is TGCAGCGTGGTGTCGGGTTCCTACGAGCAGTACTTC.

This clone was found a few times. This sequence joins TRBV7-9 and TRBJ1-6, with D maybe TRBD1 (5 bases). The CDR3 loop spans 15 amino acids. Between the trimmed V and J ends, which lost 2 bases and 6 bases, there was a span of 11 bases. Germline CDR1 is SEHNR and CDR2 is FQNEAQ (reference sequence). Here the CDR3 DNA reads TGTGCCAGCAGCTTATCGAACAGGACTAATTCACCCCTCCACTTT. Translating it yields CASSLSNRTNSPLHF.

This chain joins TRBV16 and TRBJ2-2; D tentatively reads TRBD1 or TRBD2 (5 bases each). The CDR3 spans 14 residues. CDR1 is KGHSY, CDR2 FQNENV, per germline. V lost 4 bases to trimming and J lost 4 bases, with 10 bases between them. CDR3 DNA: TGTGCCAGCAGCCCTGCTGGGGGCACCGGGGAGCTGTTTTTT. Residues: CASSPAGGTGELFF.

The genes are TRBV7-2 and TRBJ2-3; possible D gene TRBD2, 6 bases. CDR1 SGHTA and CDR2 FQGNSA come from the germline V gene. This CDR3 contains 13 residues. V lost 5 bases to trimming and J lost 5 bases, with 11 bases between them. This CDR3 is CASSATREDTQYF. For the CDR3, the DNA is TGTGCCAGCAGCGCGACTAGGGAAGATACGCAGTATTTT.

This clone showed up just a few times. This sequence joins TRBV4-3 and TRBJ1-1, with 7 bases aligning to TRBD1. J gave up 2 bases and V 4 bases, and 4 bases lay outside the gene matches. This CDR3 is built from 14 residues. Per germline, CDR1 LGHNA and CDR2 YSLEER. The CDR3 nucleotides read TGCGCCAGCAGCCTACAGGGGTCCAACACTGAAGCTTTCTTT. Protein sequence: CASSLQGSNTEAFF.

The chain joins TRBV25-1 to TRBJ2-6, with D maybe TRBD1 (7 bases). This CDR3 is 17 amino acids long. The V gene lost 2 bases and the J gene lost 1 base, with 12 bases spanning the gap. Germline assignment: CDR1 MGHDK and CDR2 SYGVNS. The CDR3 coding sequence is TGTGCCAGCAGTGAACAGGGGGGAAGGTCTGGGGCCAACGTCCTGACTTTC. It specifies CASSEQGGRSGANVLTF.

This clone turned up a few times. The rearrangement links TRBV5-1 to TRBJ2-7; 7 nucleotides agree with TRBD1. The V and J ends lost 0 bases and 4 bases, in that order; junction bases with no gene match: 1. CDR1 and CDR2 from the germline V gene are SGHRS and YFSETQ. The length of the CDR3 is 13 residues. CDR3 in amino acids: CASSLVTGYEQYF. The CDR3 DNA sequence: TGCGCCAGCAGCTTGGTGACAGGGTACGAGCAGTACTTC.

J is TRBJ2-3 and V is TRBV4-1; D unclear. V gave up 5 bases and J gave up 6 bases, with 12 bases separating them. This CDR3 region has 13 residues. The germline V gene encodes CDR1 MGHRA and CDR2 YSYEKL. As DNA, the CDR3 is TGCGCCAGCAGCTCATCTTGGGTGGATACGCAGTATTTT. It encodes CASSSSWVDTQYF.

In this sample, this clone turned up many times. The chain combines TRBV11-2 with TRBJ2-1; 9 bases line up with TRBD2. V lost 7 bases and J lost 6; bases outside the gene matches: 10. The CDR3 spans 15 residues. Germline values: CDR1 SGHAT, CDR2 FQNNGV. CDR3 nucleotides: TGTGCCAGCACCCCCCACGCGGGGGGGCTCAATGAGCAGTTCTTC. Amino acid sequence: CASTPHAGGLNEQFF.

Worth noting for this clone: This specimen includes other DNA sequences encoding the same CDR3. The J gene is TRBJ1-4, the V gene TRBV7-8; D is unclear. This CDR3 has 11 amino acids. V was clipped by 3 bases and J by 5 bases, with 1 base between them. CDR1 and CDR2 from the germline V gene are SGHVS and FQNEAQ. CDR3 residues: CASSFNEKLFF. CDR3 nucleotides: TGTGCCAGCAGCTTCAATGAAAAACTGTTTTTT.